This TCR beta chain was recovered during a study of cytomegalovirus exposure and HLA in healthy donors. Study as a whole: Clustering assigned 81% of the approximately 400 genotyped donors to the Caucasian-associated ancestry cluster.

The study ran its PCR with 60 Vbeta and 13 Jbeta primers. The table came from immunoSEQ multiplex PCR; TCRdb's copy has only in-frame clones and leaves some out. The table records around 100,000 clones, roughly three quarters of them present only once. Material: PBMCs. This clonotype was sampled from a man aged 50 or older in good health and CMV-seropositive.

The DNA of the CDR3 is TGTGCCAGCAGTGAAGGGAGGCGGGAGGGCCGCGAGTTCTTC. As protein: CASSEGRREGREFF. V is TRBV2 and J is TRBJ2-1; 9 bases agree with TRBD2. Trimming removed 1 base from V and 14 bases from J; junction bases left unmatched: 9. From germline, CDR1 is SNHLY and CDR2 FYNNEI. The CDR3 length is 14 residues.